A selection of T cell receptor beta chains follows, all from one sample in a study of blood T cell repertoires in COVID-19. Profiling relied on immunoSEQ multiplex PCR, and the TCRdb table lists in-frame clones only, not all of them. Of 100,000 or so clones listed, roughly 81% are singletons. The specimen was peripheral blood. These receptors all come from a human donor in a cohort sampled during active COVID-19. The CDR3 runs from the conserved cysteine through the conserved F or W.

v_call: TRBV3-1/TRBV3-2; j_call: TRBJ2-1; cdr3_aa: CASNKVGAENYNEQFF
v_call: TRBV4-1; j_call: TRBJ2-7; cdr3_aa: CASSQETGDSYEQYF
v_call: TRBV7-6; j_call: TRBJ2-3; cdr3_aa: CASSLKAGGGDTQYF
v_call: TRBV7-9; j_call: TRBJ1-1; cdr3_aa: CASSLTTGNTEAFF
v_call: TRBV9; j_call: TRBJ2-7; cdr3_aa: CASSESGGQREQYF
v_call: TRBV30; j_call: TRBJ1-1; cdr3_aa: CAWRGQLNTEAFF
v_call: TRBV2; j_call: TRBJ1-5; cdr3_aa: CASSVSQGQVPQHF
v_call: TRBV9; j_call: TRBJ2-5; cdr3_aa: CASSQGSGSILETQYF
v_call: TRBV6-6; j_call: TRBJ2-7; cdr3_aa: CASTYSIFAHEQYF
v_call: TRBV10-3; j_call: TRBJ1-1; cdr3_aa: CAISEGQGALNTEAFF
v_call: TRBV18; j_call: TRBJ1-6; cdr3_aa: CASSLADPQGARGSPLHF
v_call: TRBV30; j_call: TRBJ1-2; cdr3_aa: CAYRVNYGYTF
v_call: TRBV4-1; j_call: TRBJ2-1; cdr3_aa: CASSQTPPGAYNEQFF
v_call: TRBV10-3; j_call: TRBJ1-6; cdr3_aa: CAISEGQGGNSPLHF
v_call: TRBV28; j_call: TRBJ2-7; cdr3_aa: CASSRTGGIDEQYF
v_call: TRBV19; j_call: TRBJ2-7; cdr3_aa: CASGSSGSSAYEQYF
v_call: TRBV30; j_call: TRBJ1-3; cdr3_aa: CAWTRFLGAGNTIYF
v_call: TRBV28; j_call: TRBJ2-7; cdr3_aa: CASSPSGTGGYEQYF
v_call: TRBV6-5; j_call: TRBJ1-5; cdr3_aa: CASSYSGGNQPQHF
v_call: TRBV6-5; j_call: TRBJ1-2; cdr3_aa: CASTQGGAGYTF
v_call: TRBV10-3; j_call: TRBJ2-1; cdr3_aa: CAISASGSSYNEQFF
v_call: TRBV27; j_call: TRBJ2-3; cdr3_aa: CASRDMVTGHTDTQYF
v_call: TRBV28; j_call: TRBJ1-5; cdr3_aa: CASSTGSGQPQHF
v_call: TRBV15; j_call: TRBJ1-2; cdr3_aa: CATSPRQGRNGYTF
v_call: TRBV27; j_call: TRBJ2-7; cdr3_aa: CASSLFAEREREQYF
v_call: TRBV7-9; j_call: TRBJ2-1; cdr3_aa: CASSLALSGGNEQFF
v_call: TRBV5-1; j_call: TRBJ1-4; cdr3_aa: CASSLGGTGPEKLFF
v_call: TRBV9; j_call: TRBJ2-7; cdr3_aa: CASSARDPDAYEQYF
v_call: TRBV25-1; j_call: TRBJ2-7; cdr3_aa: CASRGDSGTGSNEQYF
v_call: TRBV6-5; j_call: TRBJ1-2; cdr3_aa: CASSYTGAVYGYTF
v_call: TRBV19; j_call: TRBJ1-1; cdr3_aa: CASNDRNTEAFF
v_call: TRBV6-1; j_call: TRBJ2-7; cdr3_aa: CASNRGGQDEQYF
v_call: TRBV12-5; j_call: TRBJ1-3; cdr3_aa: CASGSRTESSGNTIYF